The source of this T cell receptor beta chain is a study of PD-L1 blockade in urothelial cancer. Across the study: Patients had received 0 to 3 prior chemotherapy regimens. At 3 weeks (second dose) and 6 weeks after starting treatment, blood was analyzed.

As for this clone: Its target is unknown.

The CDR3 totals 16 residues. Germline V gene lookup returns CDR1 MNHEY and CDR2 SVGAGI. V lost 0 bases and J 3 bases, leaving 12 bases between the germline ends. Study findings and constraints: Durable-benefit patients expanded tumor-associated blood clones more at 3 weeks.

Into every PCR, synthetic TCR analog templates were spiked. Clones were read by immunoSEQ multiplex PCR, and TCRdb kept only the in-frame ones, dropping some. The sample records approximately 110,000 clones, about 85% being singletons. This specimen was PBMCs, taken around atezolizumab (anti-PD-L1) treatment. The TCR was taken from a man aged 50-60 years with urothelial cancer. J is TRBJ2-1 and V is TRBV6-5; D might be TRBD2 (5 bases). CDR3 DNA: TGTGCCAGCAGTTACTCGATGGCGACTATCTACAATGAGCAGTTCTTC. Its protein product is CASSYSMATIYNEQFF.